The 23 T cell receptor beta chains presented below share a single source sample, sequenced in a study of beta chain features in type 1 diabetes. Antigens of these TCRs are unknown. The entirety of the isolated RNA underwent reverse transcription, so expressed TCRB transcripts were sequenced. The method was immunoSEQ multiplex PCR; TCRdb's version includes in-frame clones alone and lacks a portion of them. Here the sample spans approximately 70,000 clones, roughly 50% being singletons. Points from the study as a whole: Moderate yet significant TCRB CDR3 shortening was seen in Type 1 diabetes patients in all four CD4+ subsets.

The specimen sequenced was central memory CD4+ T cells from blood. The source of these receptors is a man between 25 and 39 years old with type 1 diabetes.

The chain links TRBV4-1 to TRBJ2-6, with 9 bases identical to TRBD1. After removal of 1 base from V and 0 bases from J, the junction contained 4 bases not matched to a gene. The CDR3 covers 18 residues. CDR1 is MGHRA and CDR2 is YSYEKL in the germline V gene. CDR3 loop: CASSQAPTGGSGANVLTF. CDR3 bases: TGCGCCAGCAGCCAAGCTCCGACAGGGGGCTCTGGGGCCAACGTCCTGACTTTC.

This clone was detected a few times. J is TRBJ2-5 and V is TRBV29-1; the D is unclear. The CDR3 covers 13 residues. Trimming removed 3 bases from V and 0 bases from J, with 8 bases in between. Germline V lookup: CDR1 SQVTM, CDR2 ANQGSEA. The CDR3 DNA reads as TGCAGCGTTGAGATGGCGGACCAAGAGACCCAGTACTTC. Protein sequence: CSVEMADQETQYF.

The count of this clone is one. The gene calls are TRBV7-8 and TRBJ2-3, with D unclear. Germline lookup yields CDR1 SGHVS and CDR2 FQNEAQ. Between the trimmed V and J ends, which lost 5 bases and 5 bases, there was a span of 11 bases. The CDR3 length is 13 residues. The CDR3 DNA reads TGTGCCAGCAGCCGCCTATCCCGAGATACGCAGTATTTT. This sequence encodes CASSRLSRDTQYF.

This clone has a single count. The DNA for the CDR3 is TGTGCCAGCAGACGACAGGGCGGTGGGGCCAACGTCCTGACTTTC. Its protein is CASRRQGGGANVLTF. The chain is built from TRBV6-5 and TRBJ2-6; 7 nucleotides align to TRBD1. V lost 6 bases, J lost 3 bases, and 5 bases stayed unmatched. In germline, CDR1 is MNHEY, CDR2 SVGAGI. This CDR3 is 15 amino acids long.

This rearrangement joins TRBV6-1 to TRBJ2-5; 8 nucleotides agree with TRBD2. The J call could be wrong; TRBJ2-7 is a better fit for the DNA end. The CDR3 runs 14 residues. Looked up from germline, CDR1 is MNHNS and CDR2 is SASEGT. The CDR3 sequence: CASSPSGTRGEQYF. CDR3 coding DNA: TGTGCCAGCAGTCCTTCCGGGACTAGGGGCGAGCAGTACTTC.

This clone was observed a handful of times. V is TRBV5-6 and J is TRBJ1-6, with 8 bases fitting TRBD1. Trimming removed 4 bases from V and 9 bases from J; junction bases left unmatched: 6. The germline V gene encodes CDR1 SGHDT and CDR2 YYEEEE. The CDR3 runs 14 residues. The CDR3 sequence is CASSRQGLGSPLHF. The CDR3, as DNA: TGTGCCAGCAGCCGACAGGGGTTGGGTTCACCCCTCCACTTT. Based on the CDR3 plus reference TRBV5-6 and TRBJ1-6, the full variable domain is DAGVTQSPTHLIKTRGQQVTLRCSPKSGHDTVSWYQQALGQGPQFIFQYYEEEERQRGNFPDRFSGHQFPNYSSELNVNALLLGDSALYLCASSRQGLGSPLHFGNGTRLTVT.

This rearrangement joins TRBV5-1 to TRBJ1-4, with no clear D. V was shortened by 0 bases and J by 8 bases, with 11 bases between the two germline ends. Germline CDR1 reads SGHRS; CDR2 reads YFSETQ. The CDR3 length is 14 residues. The CDR3 region has the DNA TGCGCCAGCAGCTTGGGCAGAGGAGGGGAAAAACTGTTTTTT. The encoded protein is CASSLGRGGEKLFF.

The chain employs TRBV12-5 and TRBJ2-5; the D gene is possibly TRBD1 (8 bases). The length of the CDR3 is 21 residues. Germline loops: CDR1 LGHNT, CDR2 FRNRAP. Trimming took off 2 bases at V and 1 base at J, with 29 bases between the two ends. This CDR3 reads CASGLYDRRSPDREGQETQYF. The CDR3 DNA sequence: TGTGCTAGTGGTTTGTACGATCGACGATCACCGGACAGGGAGGGCCAAGAGACCCAGTACTTC.

The chain combines TRBV7-9 with TRBJ2-4, with 8 bases matching TRBD1. CDR1 and CDR2 (germline): SEHNR, FQNEAQ (reference sequence). V lost 7 bases, J lost 5 bases, and 7 bases stayed unmatched. The CDR3 runs 14 residues. The CDR3 DNA sequence: TGTGCCAGCACCTTGACAGGGGCGGAAAACATTCAGTACTTC. It translates to CASTLTGAENIQYF.

The rearrangement uses TRBV5-5 and TRBJ1-2; D not certain. The CDR3 contains 13 residues. The V gene's germline CDR1 is SGHKS and CDR2 YYEKEE (reference sequence). V gave up 2 bases and J gave up 0 bases, with 5 bases separating them. CDR3 amino acids: CASSFRTNYGYTF. The CDR3 DNA sequence: TGTGCCAGCAGCTTCAGAACTAACTATGGCTACACCTTC.

Here the CDR3 reads CASSSDRGVGYGYTF. In DNA, the CDR3 is TGTGCCAGCAGTTCAGACAGGGGAGTAGGCTATGGCTACACCTTC. This sequence joins TRBV6-5 and TRBJ1-2, with 8 bases that match TRBD1. Germline trimming cut 4 bases from V and 4 bases from J; bases unmatched to any gene: 8. The V gene's germline CDR1 is MNHEY and CDR2 SVGAGI. This CDR3 has 15 amino acids.

The gene calls are TRBV27 and TRBJ2-3, with 11 bases lining up with TRBD2. The CDR3 runs 20 residues. From germline, CDR1 is MNHEY and CDR2 SMNVEV (reference sequence). With V trimmed by 2 bases and J by 0 bases, 13 bases remained unmatched. CDR3 nucleotides: TGTGCCAGCAGTTTAACCCCTCCTAGCGGGGGGCTCAGAAGCACAGATACGCAGTATTTT. Its protein is CASSLTPPSGGLRSTDTQYF.

The chain joins TRBV6-1 to TRBJ2-7, with a tentative D call TRBD2 (5 bases). The germline V and J ends were trimmed by 6 bases and 3 bases, with 12 bases remaining between them. Germline V gene sequence: CDR1 MNHNS, CDR2 SASEGT. The CDR3 length is 13 residues. DNA for the CDR3: TGTGCCAGCAGATCCTCGGGGATCTACGAGCAGTACTTC. Translating it yields CASRSSGIYEQYF.

The genes are TRBV13 and TRBJ2-2; a possible D gene is TRBD2 (5 bases). Trimming took 6 bases from V and 6 from J, leaving 17 bases between them. The CDR3 length is 15 residues. The germline V gene encodes CDR1 PRHDT and CDR2 FYEKMQ (reference sequence). This chain's CDR3 is CASRLPPAEAGELFF. Here the CDR3 DNA reads TGTGCCAGCAGACTACCCCCTGCGGAGGCCGGGGAGCTGTTTTTT.

This clone appeared a few times. The V gene is TRBV7-9, the J gene TRBJ2-1; 8 nucleotides match TRBD1. V trimming: 5 bases; J trimming: 3 bases; junction bases outside the gene matches: 6. Per the germline V gene, CDR1 is SEHNR and CDR2 is FQNEAQ (reference sequence). The CDR3 totals 15 residues. The chain's CDR3 is CASSSEGQGYNEQFF. In nucleotides, the CDR3 is TGTGCCAGCAGCAGCGAAGGACAGGGCTACAATGAGCAGTTCTTC.

This clone has only a few counts. V usage is TRBV6-1 and J usage is TRBJ2-7; possibly TRBD2 for D (5 bases). V dropped 6 bases and J dropped 6 bases, with 12 bases sitting between them. The CDR3 is 12 residues long. CDR1 is MNHNS, CDR2 SASEGT, per germline. The CDR3 sequence is CASSATRTEQYF. The CDR3 DNA reads TGTGCCAGCAGCGCAACTAGAACCGAGCAGTACTTC.

The gene calls are TRBV18 and TRBJ2-7, with 8 nucleotides matching TRBD1. Germline V lookup: CDR1 KGHSH, CDR2 LQKENI. CDR3 length: 13 amino acids. V trimming: 3 bases; J trimming: 6 bases; junction bases outside the gene matches: 4. The CDR3: CASSPRQGREQYF. CDR3 nucleotides: TGTGCCAGCTCACCGCGACAGGGGCGCGAGCAGTACTTC.

J is TRBJ1-4 and V is TRBV2; no clear D gene. The CDR3 sequence is 14 residues long. The germline V and J ends were trimmed by 4 bases and 5 bases, with 11 bases remaining between them. Germline values: CDR1 SNHLY, CDR2 FYNNEI. DNA for the CDR3: TGTGCCAGCAGTGGGACTCGGACCAATGAAAAACTGTTTTTT. Translated, it gives CASSGTRTNEKLFF.

This clone was detected a few times. The V call is TRBV7-9, the J call TRBJ1-2; D is undetermined. The CDR3 runs to 13 residues. Germline V CDR1 and CDR2: SEHNR, FQNEAQ (reference sequence). Trimming took off 4 bases at V and 4 bases at J, with 10 bases between the two ends. The CDR3 coding sequence is TGTGCCAGCAGCTATGCGGTGGCCTATGGCTACACCTTC. It encodes CASSYAVAYGYTF. Filled out from reference TRBV7-9 and TRBJ1-2, the complete variable domain reads DTGVSQNPRHKITKRGQNVTFRCDPISEHNRLYWYRQTLGQGPEFLTYFQNEAQLEKSRLLSDRFSAERPKGSFSTLEIQRTEQGDSAMYLCASSYAVAYGYTFGSGTRLTVV.

The gene calls are TRBV9 and TRBJ2-6; 9 nucleotides agree with TRBD2. The CDR3 sequence is 18 residues long. V lost 3 bases, J lost 0 bases, and 7 bases stayed unmatched. Germline V CDR1 and CDR2: SGDLS, YYNGEE. The CDR3 DNA reads TGTGCCAGCAGCGGATCTAGCGGGGTCACCTCTGGGGCCAACGTCCTGACTTTC. Its protein is CASSGSSGVTSGANVLTF. The entire variable domain, with the rest obtained from reference TRBV9 and TRBJ2-6, is as follows: DSGVTQTPKHLITATGQRVTLRCSPRSGDLSVYWYQQSLDQGLQFLIQYYNGEERAKGNILERFSAQQFPDLHSELNLSSLELGDSALYFCASSGSSGVTSGANVLTFGAGSRLTVL.

This clone turned up a few times. The chain has TRBV5-4 and TRBJ2-1; 9 bases are shared with TRBD2. Unmatched junction bases numbered 3, after V lost 0 bases and J lost 5 bases. The CDR3 loop spans 15 amino acids. The germline CDR1 and CDR2 sequences are SGHNT and YYREEE (reference sequence). The CDR3 DNA reads TGTGCCAGCAGCTTGGATGCGGGAGGGCACAATGAGCAGTTCTTC. Residues: CASSLDAGGHNEQFF.

V usage is TRBV7-9 and J usage is TRBJ1-2; perhaps TRBD1 as D (5 bases). V was trimmed by 2 bases and J by 7 bases, leaving 11 bases between them. This CDR3 comprises 13 residues. CDR1 and CDR2 (germline): SEHNR, FQNEAQ (reference sequence). CDR3 region: CASSLTGLSGYTF. CDR3 DNA sequence: TGTGCCAGCAGCTTAACAGGTTTGAGTGGCTACACCTTC.

The chain couples TRBV7-2 to TRBJ2-7; tentatively, D is TRBD2 (6 bases). Germline loops: CDR1 SGHTA, CDR2 FQGNSA. V shed 1 base and J shed 5 bases, with 15 bases lying between them. The CDR3 contains 15 residues. CDR3 nucleotide sequence: TGTGCCAGCAGCTTAGGCGGCCTTAGCGGCGACGAGCAGTACTTC. Amino acids: CASSLGGLSGDEQYF. Supplemented by reference TRBV7-2 and TRBJ2-7, the full variable domain reads GAGVSQSPSNKVTEKGKDVELRCDPISGHTALYWYRQSLGQGLEFLIYFQGNSAPDKSGLPSDRFSAERTGGSVSTLTIQRTQQEDSAVYLCASSLGGLSGDEQYFGPGTRLTVT.